This T cell receptor (beta chain) was recorded in a study of post-analysis software for immune sequencing data. Across the study: Several disease courses (relapsing-remitting, secondary progressive and progressive-relapsing) of multiple sclerosis were included.

As for this clonotype: Its antigen remains unknown.

TCR beta libraries were prepared from cDNA with unique molecular identifiers. TCRdb reprocessed the PCR reads with MiXCR, giving one entry per CDR3 protein. Counted here are 700,000 to 800,000 distinct CDR3 sequences, 30% occurring once; the ten biggest clones make up 0.56%. Study-wide results and caveats: Relative to controls, patients had 5 or 6 TRBV segments at higher frequency, with TRBV5-6, TRBV5-1 and TRBV20-1 among these. F-measure co-clustering was strong for batch-matched samples. The normalized Chao1 diversity of multiple sclerosis patients was significantly lower than that of controls.

Per germline, CDR1 MDHEN and CDR2 SYDVKM. The CDR3 sequence is 14 residues long. V shed 8 bases and J shed 4 bases, with 16 bases lying between them. The receptor was isolated from a girl aged 10 to 17 with multiple sclerosis. The sample taken for sequencing was blood. The chain combines TRBV28 with TRBJ2-3; maybe TRBD1 (6 bases). CDR3: CASLDSLPPDTQYF. DNA of the CDR3: TGTGCCAGCCTGGACAGCCTTCCTCCAGATACGCAGTATTTT.